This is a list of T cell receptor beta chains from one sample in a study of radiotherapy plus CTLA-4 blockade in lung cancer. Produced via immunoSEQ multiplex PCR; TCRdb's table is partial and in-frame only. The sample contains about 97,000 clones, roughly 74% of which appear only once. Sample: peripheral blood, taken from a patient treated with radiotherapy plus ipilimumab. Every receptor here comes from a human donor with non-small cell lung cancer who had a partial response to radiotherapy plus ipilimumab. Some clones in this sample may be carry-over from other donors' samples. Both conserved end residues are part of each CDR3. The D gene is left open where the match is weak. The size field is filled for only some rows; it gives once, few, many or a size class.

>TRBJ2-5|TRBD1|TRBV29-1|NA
TGCAGCGTAGGGGGACAGGGGTTGGAGCAGTACTTC
CSVGGQGLEQYF
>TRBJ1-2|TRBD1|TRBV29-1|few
TGCAGCGTTGAAGTCATCACAGGGGCTAGTAAGAGCTACACCTTC
CSVEVITGASKSYTF
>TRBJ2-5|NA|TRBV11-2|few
TGTGCCAGCAGCGGAAATAGAGGGCGCGGGACCCAGTACTTC
CASSGNRGRGTQYF
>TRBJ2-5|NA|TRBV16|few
TGTGCCAGCAGCCAATCGGCGGGCCAAGAGACCCAGTACTTC
CASSQSAGQETQYF
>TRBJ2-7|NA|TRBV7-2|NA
TGTGCCAGCAGCTTAGTAACCTACGAGCAGTACTTC
CASSLVTYEQYF
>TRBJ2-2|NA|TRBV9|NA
TGTGCCAGCAGTCCCACTAGCCGGTCGGCCGGGGAGCTGTTTTTT
CASSPTSRSAGELFF
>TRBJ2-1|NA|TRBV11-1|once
TGTGCCAGCAGGGTCGGGGGCTCCTACAATGAGCAGTTCTTC
CASRVGGSYNEQFF
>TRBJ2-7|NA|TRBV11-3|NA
TGTGCCAGCAGCGCAAGGGGGGGGAACACCTACGAGCAGTACTTC
CASSARGGNTYEQYF
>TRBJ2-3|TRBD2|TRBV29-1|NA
TGCAGCGTTGAGTTTCGGGGGGGTAAAGGCGGTACGCAGTATTTT
CSVEFRGGKGGTQYF
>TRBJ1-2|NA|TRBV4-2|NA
TGTGCCAGCAGCCAGTCTCCGAGGGACTATGGCTACACCTTC
CASSQSPRDYGYTF
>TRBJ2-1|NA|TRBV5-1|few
TGCGCCAGCAGCTTGAGTAGTAACAATGAGCAGTTCTTC
CASSLSSNNEQFF
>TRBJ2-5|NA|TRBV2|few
TGTGCCAGCAGCATAACTAGACAAGAGACCCAGTACTTC
CASSITRQETQYF
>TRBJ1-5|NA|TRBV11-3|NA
TGTGCCAGCAGCTTAGCCCCTCTGAGGCGGGGAACCGATCAGCCCCAGCATTTT
CASSLAPLRRGTDQPQHF
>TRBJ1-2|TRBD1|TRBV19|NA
TGTGCCAGTAGTGCGACAGGGGCCGGCTACACCTTC
CASSATGAGYTF
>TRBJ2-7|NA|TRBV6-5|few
TGTGCCAGCAGTTACTCGGTAGTGCGCGAGCAGTACTTC
CASSYSVVREQYF
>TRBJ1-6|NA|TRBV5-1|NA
TGCGCCAGCAGCTTGGTCTCGGGTTCACCCCTCCACTTT
CASSLVSGSPLHF
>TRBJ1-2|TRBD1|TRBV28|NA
TGTGCCAGCAGAATTGACAGGGGTGGCTACACCTTC
CASRIDRGGYTF
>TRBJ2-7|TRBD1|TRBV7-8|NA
TGTGCCACCGGAATTAGCGGGACAGGGGTCTACGAGCAGTACTTC
CATGISGTGVYEQYF
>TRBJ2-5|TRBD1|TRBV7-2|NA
TGTGCCAGCAGCCCGAACAGGGGGAGAGGTGAGACCCAGTACTTC
CASSPNRGRGETQYF
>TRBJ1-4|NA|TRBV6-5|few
TGTGCCAGCAGTTACTCAGGGGCTAATGAAAAACTGTTTTTT
CASSYSGANEKLFF
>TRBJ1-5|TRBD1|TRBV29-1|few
TGCAGCGCTATTGGACAGGACTCCAACCAGCATTTT
CSAIGQDSNQHF
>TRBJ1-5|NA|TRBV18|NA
TGTGCCAGCTCTTCCACCGAAGACAGGTACAGTAATAGCAATCAGCCCCAGCATTTT
CASSSTEDRYSNSNQPQHF
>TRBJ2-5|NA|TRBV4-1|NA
TGCGCCAGCAGCCCTCAGATAGGCAGGGGTAGGACCCAGTACTTC
CASSPQIGRGRTQYF
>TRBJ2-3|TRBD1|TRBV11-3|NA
TGTGCCAGCAGCTTAGTCAGGGGGCGGACGCAGTATTTT
CASSLVRGRTQYF